The 16 T cell receptor beta chains in this list originate from one sample, sequenced in a study of T cells in Graves' hyperthyroidism and ophthalmopathy. Amplification of TCR beta CDR3 regions used RNA as the template. An initial round of RT-PCR targeting the TCR CDR3 relied on the HTBI primer set. TCRdb called the multiplex PCR reads again in MiXCR, with one record for every CDR3 protein. The table records fewer than 750,000 distinct CDR3 sequences, roughly 15% of them present only once. The sample comprised blood. These receptors were obtained from a woman between 40 and 50 years old with Graves' ophthalmopathy.

This clonotype was observed many times. The rearrangement joins TRBV4-3 to TRBJ2-2; tentatively, D is TRBD1 (5 bases). Germline values: CDR1 LGHNA, CDR2 YSLEER. V lost 3 bases, J lost 0 bases, and 17 bases lay in between. This CDR3 is 18 amino acids long. This chain's CDR3 is CASSHHTGIGSNTGELFF. DNA of the CDR3: TGCGCCAGCAGCCACCATACAGGTATCGGGTCGAACACCGGGGAGCTGTTTTTT.

This clonotype was counted at least ten times. This chain uses TRBV4-2 with TRBJ1-2; D is unresolved. Germline loops: CDR1 LGHNA, CDR2 YNFKEQ. V lost 0 bases to trimming and J lost 0 bases, with 8 bases between them. This CDR3 has 15 residues. CDR3 in amino acids: CASSQEAGANYGYTF. The CDR3 DNA sequence: TGTGCCAGCAGCCAAGAGGCCGGGGCTAACTATGGCTACACCTTC.

V gene TRBV7-3 combines with J gene TRBJ2-7, with 8 positions matching TRBD2. The CDR3 consists of 16 residues. J gave up 0 bases and V 3 bases, and 7 bases lay outside the gene matches. Germline values: CDR1 SGHTA, CDR2 FQGTGA. Written as DNA, the CDR3 is TGTGCCAGCAGCTTTGGACTAGCAGGAAGCTCCTACGAGCAGTACTTC. Translating it yields CASSFGLAGSSYEQYF.

As for this clonotype: Since a much larger clone is just one base distant, this may be a read error. This chain uses TRBV19 with TRBJ1-1, with unresolved D. Germline-derived CDR1 and CDR2 are LNHDA and SQIVND (reference sequence). This CDR3 spans 12 amino acids. CDR3 region: CAGSIGTFRAFF. The CDR3 DNA reads as TGTGCCGGTAGTATAGGCACCTTTCGGGCTTTCTTT.

This clonotype was observed a few times. It may be a read error: a sequence one base away is much more abundant. V and J are TRBV28 and TRBJ2-7, with D maybe TRBD2 (6 bases). In germline, CDR1 is MDHEN, CDR2 SYDVKM. The CDR3 extends over 15 amino acids. This chain's CDR3 is CVSIPPRGLYYEQYF. The DNA of the CDR3 is TGTGTCAGCATCCCGCCCCGGGGACTTTACTACGAGCAGTACTTC.

This clonotype has just a few counts. The chain has TRBV14 and TRBJ2-2; 12 bases align to TRBD2. The germline CDR1 and CDR2 sequences are SGHDN and FVKESK. V lost 4 bases to trimming and J lost 5 bases; unmatched junction nucleotides: 2. The CDR3 is 15 amino acids. The CDR3 loop is CASSPTSGRTGELFF. CDR3 DNA: TGTGCCAGCAGCCCGACTAGCGGGAGAACCGGGGAGCTGTTTTTT.

This clonotype has at least ten counts. The chain uses TRBV2 and TRBJ2-7; tentatively, D is TRBD1 (6 bases). V shed 9 bases and J shed 2 bases, with 11 bases lying between them. The length of the CDR3 is 12 residues. Germline assignment: CDR1 SNHLY and CDR2 FYNNEI. As DNA, the CDR3 is TGTGCCAGACACAGGGTTACCTACGAGCAGTACTTC. Encoded protein: CARHRVTYEQYF.

The V gene is TRBV6-5, the J gene TRBJ1-3; tentatively, D is TRBD1 (5 bases). The CDR3 is 13 amino acids. V dropped 4 bases and J dropped 6 bases, with 10 bases sitting between them. Germline CDR1 and CDR2: MNHEY and SVGAGI. The CDR3 spells CASSSRVLNTIYF. In DNA, the CDR3 is TGTGCCAGCAGTTCCAGGGTGTTAAACACCATATATTTT.

This clonotype was seen ten or more times. The chain links TRBV20-1 to TRBJ2-2; 7 nucleotides agree with TRBD1. The V and J ends lost 0 bases and 0 bases, in that order; junction bases with no gene match: 1. The CDR3 extends over 15 amino acids. Per germline, CDR1 DFQATT and CDR2 SNEGSKA (reference sequence). As DNA, the CDR3 is TGCAGTGCTAGAGATCAGGGGGCGAACACCGGGGAGCTGTTTTTT. Protein product: CSARDQGANTGELFF.

This clonotype was seen repeatedly, ten times or more. The rearrangement uses TRBV7-2 and TRBJ1-1; unclear D gene. Germline V gives CDR1 SGHTA, CDR2 FQGNSA. This CDR3 has 13 amino acids. Deletions cut 1 base from V and 4 bases from J, with 7 bases between. The CDR3 protein is CASSLGPITEAFF. DNA for the CDR3: TGTGCCAGCAGCTTAGGCCCTATCACTGAAGCTTTCTTT.

This clonotype showed up just a few times. The chain has TRBV19 and TRBJ1-5, with 8 nucleotides matching TRBD1. This CDR3 has 14 amino acids. CDR1 is LNHDA and CDR2 is SQIVND in the germline V gene (reference sequence). J was trimmed by 7 bases and V by 4 bases; bases with no gene match: 6. The CDR3 sequence is CASSRTGGIQPQHF. DNA of the CDR3: TGTGCCAGTAGTAGAACAGGGGGAATACAGCCCCAGCATTTT.

This clonotype showed up many times. V usage is TRBV30 and J usage is TRBJ2-4, with a possible D match to TRBD1 (6 bases). V was cut by 1 base and J by 7 bases, with 8 bases left in between. The CDR3 sequence is 12 residues long. CDR1 GTSNPN and CDR2 SVGIG come from the germline V gene (reference sequence). CDR3 coding DNA: TGTGCCTGGAGTGCAGGGGCCAACATTCAGTACTTC. Amino acids: CAWSAGANIQYF.

V usage is TRBV28 and J usage is TRBJ1-1; 9 nucleotides align to TRBD1. The CDR3 contains 16 residues. Losses at the gene ends were 2 bases for V and 4 bases for J; bases not matched to a gene: 8. CDR1 and CDR2 (germline): MDHEN, SYDVKM. This chain's CDR3 is CASSLPGQGSITEAFF. The DNA for the CDR3 is TGTGCCAGCAGTTTACCGGGACAGGGAAGTATCACTGAAGCTTTCTTT.

This clonotype was seen ten or more times. This chain uses TRBV7-8 with TRBJ2-2, with unresolved D. This CDR3 is built from 17 residues. Germline CDR1 SGHVS, CDR2 FQNEAQ. Trimming stripped 5 bases from V and 3 bases from J, with 19 bases between. CDR3 in DNA: TGTGCCAGCAGCCTCTCCGCCGGGCTCGTGGACACCGGGGAGCTGTTTTTT. It specifies CASSLSAGLVDTGELFF.

This clonotype was counted many times. The chain employs TRBV12-3 or TRBV12-4 and TRBJ2-5, with 7 positions matching TRBD1. The CDR3 is 14 amino acids. Trimming took 5 bases from V and 2 from J; bases not matched to a gene: 5. The CDR3 sequence: CASSKGQQQETQYF. The CDR3 DNA is TGTGCCAGCAGTAAGGGACAGCAACAAGAGACCCAGTACTTC.

In this sample, this clonotype turned up many times. J is TRBJ1-2 and V is TRBV28, with 9 positions matching TRBD1. From germline, CDR1 is MDHEN and CDR2 SYDVKM. The CDR3 totals 14 residues. The trim removed 5 bases at V and 5 bases at J, leaving 6 bases unmatched. The CDR3 is CASSPPGQGYGYTF. The CDR3 nucleotides read TGTGCCAGCAGTCCGCCGGGACAGGGTTATGGCTACACCTTC.